The clone carrying this TCR beta chain was recorded a few times. Its antigen is unidentified. The CDR3 spans 14 residues. The germline gives CDR1 LNHDA, CDR2 SQIVND (reference sequence). With 4 bases removed from V and 7 bases from J, the gap between germline ends came to 16 bases. This sample is drawn from a study of beta chain features in type 1 diabetes. The authors reverse transcribed all of the isolated RNA, so sequencing captured expressed TCRB transcripts. TCRdb's copy holds only in-frame clones and misses some; the assay was immunoSEQ multiplex PCR. Counted here are over 150,000 clones, roughly 8% occurring once; the ten biggest clones make up 0.94%. Regarding the study as a whole: For cells with high TCR expression, cDNA sequencing could yield over-representation. Shortening of TCRB CDR3s, moderate but significant, appeared in all four CD4+ subsets of Type 1 diabetes patients.

Sequencing was performed on central memory CD4+ T cells from blood. This receptor was taken from a middle-aged woman with type 1 diabetes. The gene calls are TRBV19 and TRBJ1-2; D remains unclear. The CDR3 bases are TGTGCCAGTAGTACTGGCCTTTTGAGGGCTGGCTACACCTTC. Translated: CASSTGLLRAGYTF.